Listed below are T cell receptor beta chains from one sample, sequenced in a study of CD8+ T cells in alopecia areata. Generated by immunoSEQ multiplex PCR, the TCRdb table keeps only in-frame clones and is missing some. This sample has 200,000 to 250,000 clones, with approximately 53% found just once. The material sequenced was CD8+ T cells sorted from blood. These receptors all come from a human donor in good health. The CDR3 runs from the conserved cysteine through the conserved F or W. The order of the fields is CDR3 DNA, CDR3 protein, CDR3 length, J gene, D gene, V gene, clone size. The D gene is left open where the match is weak. Only part of the rows carry a size: once, few, many, or a class if the clone is expanded.

CDR3 DNA: TGTGCCAGCAGGGAGCTAGCGCTTTCCTACAATGAGCAGTTCTTC
CDR3 protein: CASRELALSYNEQFF
CDR3 length: 15
J gene: TRBJ2-1
D gene: NA
V gene: TRBV2
clone size: NA

CDR3 DNA: TGTGCCAGCAGTTTTGGTCCCTTAGATGGCTACACCTTC
CDR3 protein: CASSFGPLDGYTF
CDR3 length: 13
J gene: TRBJ1-2
D gene: NA
V gene: TRBV28
clone size: NA

CDR3 DNA: TGTGCCAGCAGTTCCGGACAGGGGGTCGATGGCTACACCTTC
CDR3 protein: CASSSGQGVDGYTF
CDR3 length: 14
J gene: TRBJ1-2
D gene: TRBD1
V gene: TRBV27
clone size: few

CDR3 DNA: TGTGCCAGCAGTTACTCGATAACGGTCGACAACTATGGCTACACCTTC
CDR3 protein: CASSYSITVDNYGYTF
CDR3 length: 16
J gene: TRBJ1-2
D gene: NA
V gene: TRBV6-5
clone size: NA

CDR3 DNA: TGCAGCGTTGAGTACCTAGCGGGGGCAGTAAGGGAGACCCAGTACTTC
CDR3 protein: CSVEYLAGAVRETQYF
CDR3 length: 16
J gene: TRBJ2-5
D gene: TRBD2
V gene: TRBV29-1
clone size: NA

CDR3 DNA: TGCAGCGTGGGGACAGACTACGAGCAGTACTTC
CDR3 protein: CSVGTDYEQYF
CDR3 length: 11
J gene: TRBJ2-7
D gene: TRBD1
V gene: TRBV29-1
clone size: NA

CDR3 DNA: TGTGCCAGCTCCTCCGGACTACAGACCTACAATGAGCAGTTCTTC
CDR3 protein: CASSSGLQTYNEQFF
CDR3 length: 15
J gene: TRBJ2-1
D gene: NA
V gene: TRBV18
clone size: few

CDR3 DNA: TGTGCCAGCAGCTTAGCTGGCGGAGGGGGCGCGTACACTGAAGCTTTCTTT
CDR3 protein: CASSLAGGGGAYTEAFF
CDR3 length: 17
J gene: TRBJ1-1
D gene: TRBD1
V gene: TRBV7-9
clone size: NA

CDR3 DNA: TGTGCCAGCAGTGACTTCCCAGGCAATGAGCAGTTCTTC
CDR3 protein: CASSDFPGNEQFF
CDR3 length: 13
J gene: TRBJ2-1
D gene: NA
V gene: TRBV6-1
clone size: NA

CDR3 DNA: TGCGCCAGCAGCCCAGGGACAGGCACGCAGTATTTT
CDR3 protein: CASSPGTGTQYF
CDR3 length: 12
J gene: TRBJ2-3
D gene: TRBD1
V gene: TRBV4-1
clone size: NA

CDR3 DNA: TGTGCCAGCAGCTTAGTTCAGGGGGCAAACTACAATGAGCAGTTCTTC
CDR3 protein: CASSLVQGANYNEQFF
CDR3 length: 16
J gene: TRBJ2-1
D gene: TRBD1
V gene: TRBV11-2
clone size: once

CDR3 DNA: TGTGCCAGCAGTGAGTTCTCAGCGAACACCGGGGAGCTGTTTTTT
CDR3 protein: CASSEFSANTGELFF
CDR3 length: 15
J gene: TRBJ2-2
D gene: NA
V gene: TRBV6-1
clone size: NA

CDR3 DNA: TGTGCCAGCAGTCCACGACTAGCGGGCACAGATACGCAGTATTTT
CDR3 protein: CASSPRLAGTDTQYF
CDR3 length: 15
J gene: TRBJ2-3
D gene: TRBD2
V gene: TRBV28
clone size: NA

CDR3 DNA: TGTGCCAGCAGTTGGGCGACAGGGGCCTACGAGCAGTACTTC
CDR3 protein: CASSWATGAYEQYF
CDR3 length: 14
J gene: TRBJ2-7
D gene: TRBD1
V gene: TRBV27
clone size: few

CDR3 DNA: TGTGCCAGTAGTTTTCGAGGGGCCTACAATGAGCAGTTCTTC
CDR3 protein: CASSFRGAYNEQFF
CDR3 length: 14
J gene: TRBJ2-1
D gene: NA
V gene: TRBV19
clone size: few

CDR3 DNA: TGTGCCAGCAGCCCCAGGACAGGGGAAGAGACCCAGTACTTC
CDR3 protein: CASSPRTGEETQYF
CDR3 length: 14
J gene: TRBJ2-5
D gene: TRBD1
V gene: TRBV2
clone size: NA

CDR3 DNA: TGTGCCAGTAGTCCCGGACAGACCTACGAGCAGTACTTC
CDR3 protein: CASSPGQTYEQYF
CDR3 length: 13
J gene: TRBJ2-7
D gene: NA
V gene: TRBV19
clone size: few

CDR3 DNA: TGTGCCAGCAGCTTGGTTGGTCGGGCCGAGCAGTACTTC
CDR3 protein: CASSLVGRAEQYF
CDR3 length: 13
J gene: TRBJ2-7
D gene: NA
V gene: TRBV5-6
clone size: NA

CDR3 DNA: TGTGCCAGCTCCTCGACAGTTCTGGATGGCTACACCTTC
CDR3 protein: CASSSTVLDGYTF
CDR3 length: 13
J gene: TRBJ1-2
D gene: NA
V gene: TRBV18
clone size: few

CDR3 DNA: TGTGCCAGCAGTTTCCGGGACAAACCAAGCAACTATGGCTACACCTTC
CDR3 protein: CASSFRDKPSNYGYTF
CDR3 length: 16
J gene: TRBJ1-2
D gene: NA
V gene: TRBV6-6
clone size: NA

CDR3 DNA: TGTGCCAGCAGCTATAAGTTCGCTGAGCAGTTCTTC
CDR3 protein: CASSYKFAEQFF
CDR3 length: 12
J gene: TRBJ2-1
D gene: NA
V gene: TRBV25-1
clone size: once

CDR3 DNA: TGCGCCAGCAGCCTCGGGACAGGGTTGAATGAGCAGTTCTTC
CDR3 protein: CASSLGTGLNEQFF
CDR3 length: 14
J gene: TRBJ2-1
D gene: TRBD1
V gene: TRBV5-1
clone size: NA

CDR3 DNA: TGTGCCAGCAGCGCGGGACAGGGGAATGGCTACACCTTC
CDR3 protein: CASSAGQGNGYTF
CDR3 length: 13
J gene: TRBJ1-2
D gene: TRBD1
V gene: TRBV7-9
clone size: once

CDR3 DNA: TGCAGCGTGATGCCAGGACTAGCGGCTCTCACAGATACGCAGTATTTT
CDR3 protein: CSVMPGLAALTDTQYF
CDR3 length: 16
J gene: TRBJ2-3
D gene: TRBD2
V gene: TRBV29-1
clone size: NA

CDR3 DNA: TGTGCCAGTACCCCCTCGGCGGATAGCTCCTACGAGCAGTACTTC
CDR3 protein: CASTPSADSSYEQYF
CDR3 length: 15
J gene: TRBJ2-7
D gene: NA
V gene: TRBV19
clone size: few

CDR3 DNA: TGTGCCAGCAGCTTAGGACTAGCTGGAGATACGCAGTATTTT
CDR3 protein: CASSLGLAGDTQYF
CDR3 length: 14
J gene: TRBJ2-3
D gene: TRBD2
V gene: TRBV7-2
clone size: few

CDR3 DNA: TGCGCCAGCAGCGACCCAGGCGGGAACCAAGAGACCCAGTACTTC
CDR3 protein: CASSDPGGNQETQYF
CDR3 length: 15
J gene: TRBJ2-5
D gene: NA
V gene: TRBV5-1
clone size: few

CDR3 DNA: TGTGCCAGCAACCGAGCGGATTTCCCAGATACGCAGTATTTT
CDR3 protein: CASNRADFPDTQYF
CDR3 length: 14
J gene: TRBJ2-3
D gene: NA
V gene: TRBV27
clone size: NA

CDR3 DNA: TGCGCCAGCAGCTCCGGGACTAGGCATGAGACCCAGTACTTC
CDR3 protein: CASSSGTRHETQYF
CDR3 length: 14
J gene: TRBJ2-5
D gene: TRBD2
V gene: TRBV5-1
clone size: NA

CDR3 DNA: TGTGCCAGCAGCTTAGCCATTGGGGAGACCCAGTACTTC
CDR3 protein: CASSLAIGETQYF
CDR3 length: 13
J gene: TRBJ2-5
D gene: NA
V gene: TRBV5-4
clone size: NA

CDR3 DNA: TGTGCCAGCAGTTCCGGGACAGGGCTCTACGAGCAGTACTTC
CDR3 protein: CASSSGTGLYEQYF
CDR3 length: 14
J gene: TRBJ2-7
D gene: TRBD1
V gene: TRBV28
clone size: once

CDR3 DNA: TGTGCCAGCAGTTCAAGACTAGCGGGGGGAGTGGAGACCCAGTACTTC
CDR3 protein: CASSSRLAGGVETQYF
CDR3 length: 16
J gene: TRBJ2-5
D gene: TRBD2
V gene: TRBV25-1
clone size: NA

CDR3 DNA: TGCAGCGCAATACTAGCGGGGCTCTACGAGCAGTACTTC
CDR3 protein: CSAILAGLYEQYF
CDR3 length: 13
J gene: TRBJ2-7
D gene: TRBD2
V gene: TRBV29-1
clone size: NA

CDR3 DNA: TGTGCCAGCAGTCGAGGACAGGCCTCCGACAATGAGCAGTTCTTC
CDR3 protein: CASSRGQASDNEQFF
CDR3 length: 15
J gene: TRBJ2-1
D gene: TRBD1
V gene: TRBV2
clone size: NA

CDR3 DNA: TGTGCCAGTAGTATTGGGCCCGGAAGCGGGGAGCTGTTTTTT
CDR3 protein: CASSIGPGSGELFF
CDR3 length: 14
J gene: TRBJ2-2
D gene: NA
V gene: TRBV19
clone size: few

CDR3 DNA: TGTGCCAGCAGTGCGGGGGGAGTTGAGGATTTCTTT
CDR3 protein: CASSAGGVEDFF
CDR3 length: 12
J gene: TRBJ1-1
D gene: NA
V gene: TRBV25-1
clone size: NA

CDR3 DNA: TGTGCCAGCAGCTTTTTCACCGTCTCTGGAAACACCATATATTTT
CDR3 protein: CASSFFTVSGNTIYF
CDR3 length: 15
J gene: TRBJ1-3
D gene: NA
V gene: TRBV5-6
clone size: NA

CDR3 DNA: TGCGCCAGCCAAGTAGGCGCGGGGCCTAAGGATACGCAGTATTTT
CDR3 protein: CASQVGAGPKDTQYF
CDR3 length: 15
J gene: TRBJ2-3
D gene: NA
V gene: TRBV4-1
clone size: NA

CDR3 DNA: TGTGCCAGCAGCTCGGGGAGCGGGCTCCCACCAAGCAACGAGCAGTACTTC
CDR3 protein: CASSSGSGLPPSNEQYF
CDR3 length: 17
J gene: TRBJ2-7
D gene: NA
V gene: TRBV11-2
clone size: NA

CDR3 DNA: TGTGCCAGCAGCCCGGACATAAGCTCCTATAATTCACCCCTCCACTTT
CDR3 protein: CASSPDISSYNSPLHF
CDR3 length: 16
J gene: TRBJ1-6
D gene: NA
V gene: TRBV5-6
clone size: NA

CDR3 DNA: TGTGCCACCAGCAGTAGGGACAGGGCGGGGTACGAGCAGTACTTC
CDR3 protein: CATSSRDRAGYEQYF
CDR3 length: 15
J gene: TRBJ2-7
D gene: TRBD1
V gene: TRBV15
clone size: NA

CDR3 DNA: TGTGCCAGCAGCTGGGAGACTAGCGGGACCGAGCAGTACTTC
CDR3 protein: CASSWETSGTEQYF
CDR3 length: 14
J gene: TRBJ2-7
D gene: TRBD2
V gene: TRBV5-6
clone size: once

CDR3 DNA: TGTGCCAGCAGCTTACCTAATTCACCCCTCCACTTT
CDR3 protein: CASSLPNSPLHF
CDR3 length: 12
J gene: TRBJ1-6
D gene: NA
V gene: TRBV7-9
clone size: few

CDR3 DNA: TGTGCCAGCAAGGTTTCAGGTAGACCGGGGCAGCCCCAGCATTTT
CDR3 protein: CASKVSGRPGQPQHF
CDR3 length: 15
J gene: TRBJ1-5
D gene: NA
V gene: TRBV27
clone size: NA

CDR3 DNA: TGTGCCAGCAGCCCAGAAGGGGGGCGGCCCTACGAGCAGTACTTC
CDR3 protein: CASSPEGGRPYEQYF
CDR3 length: 15
J gene: TRBJ2-7
D gene: NA
V gene: TRBV9
clone size: NA

CDR3 DNA: TGTGCCAGCAGCGTAGGCGCGGGGGGGTACAATGAGCAGTTCTTC
CDR3 protein: CASSVGAGGYNEQFF
CDR3 length: 15
J gene: TRBJ2-1
D gene: TRBD2
V gene: TRBV9
clone size: few

CDR3 DNA: TGTGCCAGCAGCCTGATTCGATACAGGGGGCTAGAGGAAAAACTGTTTTTT
CDR3 protein: CASSLIRYRGLEEKLFF
CDR3 length: 17
J gene: TRBJ1-4
D gene: TRBD1
V gene: TRBV7-8
clone size: NA

CDR3 DNA: TGTGCCAGCAGTTTAGGGACAGGGTACGGCGAAAAACTGTTTTTT
CDR3 protein: CASSLGTGYGEKLFF
CDR3 length: 15
J gene: TRBJ1-4
D gene: TRBD1
V gene: TRBV27
clone size: NA

CDR3 DNA: TGTGCCACCACCCTGGGACAGGGCTATGGCTACACCTTC
CDR3 protein: CATTLGQGYGYTF
CDR3 length: 13
J gene: TRBJ1-2
D gene: TRBD1
V gene: TRBV15
clone size: NA

CDR3 DNA: TGCAGCGTTGTGAACTACAATGAGCAGTTCTTC
CDR3 protein: CSVVNYNEQFF
CDR3 length: 11
J gene: TRBJ2-1
D gene: NA
V gene: TRBV29-1
clone size: NA

CDR3 DNA: TGCAGCGTCCAGGCAACTGAGCAGTTCTTC
CDR3 protein: CSVQATEQFF
CDR3 length: 10
J gene: TRBJ2-1
D gene: NA
V gene: TRBV29-1
clone size: NA